The clone carrying this T cell receptor beta chain was seen only a few times. The antigen is undetermined. The sample is drawn from a study of beta chain features in type 1 diabetes. Based on CD45RO/CCR7/CD25/CD127/CD95/CD27, CD4+ regulatory, stem cell-like memory, naive and central memory cells were sorted. Of the isolated RNA, all was reverse transcribed, and so the sequenced material was expressed TCRB transcripts. Here immunoSEQ multiplex PCR was the method, and the copy in TCRdb shows in-frame clones only, minus some. The sample consists of hundreds of thousands of clones, around 15% of them appearing once. Study conclusions and caveats: Shorter TCRB CDR3s, moderately but significantly so, marked every one of the four CD4+ subsets in Type 1 diabetes patients.

Sequencing was done on a sample of naive CD4+ T cells from blood. This clonotype was obtained from a man younger than 35 with type 1 diabetes.

The chain's CDR3 is CASSFTGNTIYF. The CDR3 nucleotides are TGTGCCAGCAGTTTTACCGGAAACACCATATATTTT. The rearrangement links TRBV28 to TRBJ1-3, with unresolved D. Germline V lookup: CDR1 MDHEN, CDR2 SYDVKM. The V end was cut by 3 bases, the J end by 4 bases, with 4 bases between. The CDR3 contains 12 residues.